The 27 T cell receptor beta chains below were found in one sample sequenced in a study of blood T cell repertoires in COVID-19 (dated by TCRdb to 2018 to 2021). Receptor amplification or capture employed the immunoSEQ multiplex PCR assay. In its TCRdb copy, this immuneACCESS table keeps in-frame sequences only and misses some clones. Where compared with another copy, unresolved V genes explain less than half of these, and the others have no known cause. A total of fewer than 200,000 clones appear in this sample, 85% to 90% of them only once. The top ten constitute approximately 5.5% of the sample. The sample comprised peripheral blood. The receptors derive from a man in his forties with active or convalescent COVID-19.

CDR3 nucleotide sequence: TGTGCCAGCAAGATGCGAGGACTAGCGAAGCTCTCCTACGAGCAGTACTTC. Encoded protein: CASKMRGLAKLSYEQYF. The chain is built from TRBV28 and TRBJ2-7, with 9 bases identical to TRBD2. Germline V gene data show CDR1 as MDHEN and CDR2 as SYDVKM. Unmatched junction bases numbered 13, after V lost 7 bases and J lost 0 bases. This CDR3 spans 17 amino acids.

V usage is TRBV5-1 and J usage is TRBJ2-3, with no clear D. Germline assignment: CDR1 SGHRS and CDR2 YFSETQ. This CDR3 is built from 15 residues. V was trimmed by 2 bases and J by 3 bases, leaving 13 bases between them. The CDR3 is CASSFSGTITDTQYF. For the CDR3, the DNA is TGCGCCAGCAGCTTTTCGGGTACAATAACAGATACGCAGTATTTT.

The V call is TRBV6-5, the J call TRBJ1-2; a weak D match, TRBD1 (6 bases). This CDR3 has 14 amino acids. Trimming removed 6 bases at V and 0 bases at J, with 11 bases between. The germline CDR1 and CDR2 sequences are MNHEY and SVGAGI. The CDR3 sequence is CASSSGAANYGYTF. CDR3 DNA sequence: TGTGCCAGCAGCTCAGGGGCGGCTAACTATGGCTACACCTTC.

The chain couples TRBV18 to TRBJ1-6; the D gene is possibly TRBD1 (5 bases). Germline CDR1 and CDR2: KGHSH and LQKENI. The CDR3 extends over 16 amino acids. Trimming took 3 bases from V and 5 from J, leaving 14 bases between them. The CDR3 loop is CASSPAPARDNSPLHF. CDR3 DNA sequence: TGTGCCAGCTCACCGGCGCCGGCCAGGGATAATTCACCCCTCCACTTT.

This clone was seen once. The V and J genes are TRBV6-2 or TRBV6-3 and TRBJ1-6; D is possibly TRBD1 (6 bases). Trimming removed 5 bases at V and 9 bases at J, with 14 bases between. This CDR3 spans 14 amino acids. Germline V gene data show CDR1 as MNHEY and CDR2 as SVGEGT. The CDR3 DNA reads as TGTGCCAGCAGTATCCTTGGGGACACTTCACCCCTCCACTTT. Its protein is CASSILGDTSPLHF.

This chain connects TRBV6-1 to TRBJ1-5; D call uncertain. The length of the CDR3 is 15 residues. Between the trimmed V and J ends, which lost 3 bases and 7 bases, there was a span of 16 bases. Per the germline V gene, CDR1 is MNHNS and CDR2 is SASEGT. The CDR3 nucleotides are TGTGCCAGCAGTGACCTGAGTCGCGCGGGGCAGCCCCAGCATTTT. Protein sequence: CASSDLSRAGQPQHF.

The chain combines TRBV6-5 with TRBJ1-3; D gene unclear. CDR3 length equals 14 residues. V lost 6 bases and J 5 bases, leaving 14 bases between the germline ends. Germline CDR1 reads MNHEY; CDR2 reads SVGAGI. CDR3 nucleotides: TGTGCCAGCAGCCCCGGGGAAAATAGAAACACCATATATTTT. Its translation: CASSPGENRNTIYF.

The rearrangement joins TRBV19 to TRBJ1-3; maybe TRBD1 (6 bases). Trimming removed 5 bases from V and 0 bases from J, with 14 bases in between. Germline CDR1 and CDR2: LNHDA and SQIVND (reference sequence). The CDR3 length is 16 residues. This CDR3 reads CASSYRATISGNTIYF. The CDR3 coding sequence is TGTGCCAGTAGTTACAGGGCTACTATCTCTGGAAACACCATATATTTT.

The V and J genes are TRBV2 and TRBJ1-4; unclear D gene. The CDR3 has 15 residues. Trimming removed 3 bases at V and 0 bases at J, with 8 bases between. Germline CDR1 and CDR2: SNHLY and FYNNEI. CDR3 amino acids: CASSDYGATNEKLFF. The CDR3 region has the DNA TGTGCCAGCAGTGACTACGGGGCAACTAATGAAAAACTGTTTTTT.

J is TRBJ1-5 and V is TRBV30; 8 bases line up with TRBD1. Germline loops: CDR1 GTSNPN, CDR2 SVGIG (reference sequence). This CDR3 is 16 amino acids long. J lost 3 bases, V lost 0 bases, and 7 bases had no gene match. The CDR3 nucleotides are TGTGCCTGGAGTGTACGCGGCAGGGGGCACAATCAGCCCCAGCATTTT. As protein: CAWSVRGRGHNQPQHF.

The chain recombines TRBV19 with TRBJ1-1; D is uncertain. This CDR3 contains 16 residues. V was trimmed by 2 bases and J by 1 base, leaving 14 bases between them. Germline CDR1 reads LNHDA; CDR2 reads SQIVND (reference sequence). The CDR3 reads CASSINPRGRNTEAFF. In nucleotides, the CDR3 is TGTGCCAGTAGTATAAACCCCCGGGGTCGGAACACTGAAGCTTTCTTT. The variable domain in full, with the rest retrieved from reference TRBV19 and TRBJ1-1, is DGGITQSPKYLFRKEGQNVTLSCEQNLNHDAMYWYRQDPGQGLRLIYYSQIVNDFQKGDIAEGYSVSREKKESFPLTVTSAQKNPTAFYLCASSINPRGRNTEAFFGQGTRLTVV.

This sequence joins TRBV27 and TRBJ1-6; 8 bases line up with TRBD1. The V and J ends lost 10 bases and 7 bases, in that order; junction bases with no gene match: 6. The length of the CDR3 is 13 residues. The germline gives CDR1 MNHEY, CDR2 SMNVEV (reference sequence). The CDR3 reads CAIGRDRNSPLHF. CDR3 coding DNA: TGTGCCATCGGTAGGGACAGGAATTCACCCCTCCACTTT.

In its sample, this clone was seen once. The gene calls are TRBV5-1 and TRBJ1-2, with D tentatively TRBD1 (5 bases). This CDR3 is built from 13 residues. V lost 9 bases to trimming and J lost 1 base, with 13 bases between them. Germline loops: CDR1 SGHRS, CDR2 YFSETQ. In nucleotides, the CDR3 is TGCGCCACCGGAACAGGCAGTAACTATGGCTACACCTTC. Translation: CATGTGSNYGYTF.

This clone was observed a single time. The V call is TRBV6-1, the J call TRBJ2-1; the match to TRBD2 covers 11 bases. The germline CDR1 and CDR2 sequences are MNHNS and SASEGT. The CDR3 is 16 residues long. The junction had 7 bases not matched to a gene; V was cut back by 0 bases and J by 9 bases. CDR3: CASSEAASGGQLEQFF. As DNA, the CDR3 is TGTGCCAGCAGTGAAGCGGCTAGCGGGGGGCAACTTGAGCAGTTCTTC.

This chain joins TRBV10-3 and TRBJ2-5, with D possibly TRBD1 on 5 matching bases. With 3 bases removed from V and 5 bases from J, the gap between germline ends came to 10 bases. Germline loops: CDR1 ENHRY, CDR2 SYGVKD. CDR3 length: 13 residues. Written as DNA, the CDR3 is TGTGCCATCAGTGAAGACAGTAGGGAGACCCAGTACTTC. Its protein product is CAISEDSRETQYF.

A single count supports this clone. The CDR3 sequence is CASSGGSFSGNTIYF. The CDR3 DNA reads TGTGCCAGCAGTGGGGGCTCCTTCTCTGGAAACACCATATATTTT. The chain couples TRBV9 to TRBJ1-3; D is possibly TRBD1 (6 bases). V was pared by 5 bases and J by 0 bases, with 12 bases between. The CDR3 totals 15 residues. Germline lookup yields CDR1 SGDLS and CDR2 YYNGEE.

This rearrangement joins TRBV19 to TRBJ1-3; D remains unclear. V shed 2 bases and J shed 0 bases, with 11 bases lying between them. There are 16 residues in the CDR3. In germline, CDR1 is LNHDA, CDR2 SQIVND (reference sequence). CDR3 in amino acids: CASSIMVQISGNTIYF. Written as DNA, the CDR3 is TGTGCCAGTAGTATAATGGTACAAATCTCTGGAAACACCATATATTTT.

This chain joins TRBV4-1 and TRBJ1-6, with D perhaps TRBD1 (5 bases). Germline V CDR1 and CDR2: MGHRA, YSYEKL. The CDR3 loop spans 15 amino acids. V lost 1 base and J lost 7, with 11 bases in between. The DNA for the CDR3 is TGCGCCAGCAGCCAAGTGGCGACAGCGAATTCACCCCTCCACTTT. Translating it yields CASSQVATANSPLHF.

The chain employs TRBV28 and TRBJ1-4; 10 bases agree with TRBD1. The germline gives CDR1 MDHEN, CDR2 SYDVKM. V lost 8 bases to trimming and J lost 7 bases; unmatched junction nucleotides: 7. The CDR3 totals 14 residues. DNA of the CDR3: TGTGCCAGCGGGCTGACAGGGGGCCCTGAAAAACTGTTTTTT. It is translated as CASGLTGGPEKLFF.

The rearrangement joins TRBV24-1 to TRBJ1-1, with TRBD1 as a possible D gene (6 bases). The CDR3 covers 15 residues. Trimming removed 12 bases at V and 1 base at J, with 20 bases between. Looked up from germline, CDR1 is KGHDR and CDR2 is SFDVKD. The CDR3 coding sequence is TGTGCCTACCTTACCCGGGGGGCGCGGAACACTGAAGCTTTCTTT. It translates to CAYLTRGARNTEAFF.

This clone was seen only a few times. J is TRBJ2-7 and V is TRBV27; no firm D call. Germline V gene sequence: CDR1 MNHEY, CDR2 SMNVEV (reference sequence). V was pared by 2 bases and J by 6 bases, with 11 bases between. The CDR3 sequence is 13 residues long. The CDR3, as DNA: TGTGCCAGCAGTTTAAGTTCACTTTTCGAGCAGTACTTC. Protein product: CASSLSSLFEQYF.

The V and J genes are TRBV3-1 (or the pseudogene TRBV3-2) and TRBJ1-3; D may be TRBD1 (5 bases). This CDR3 spans 15 amino acids. Trimming shortened V by 4 bases and J by 0 bases, and 10 bases separated the two germline ends. Germline CDR1 LGHDT, CDR2 YNNKEL (reference sequence). The CDR3, as DNA: TGTGCCAGCAGCCTCCTGGGGGGCTCTGGAAACACCATATATTTT. It is translated as CASSLLGGSGNTIYF.

This clone is a singleton in its sample. The V and J genes are TRBV6-1 and TRBJ2-3, with 12 bases fitting TRBD2. V gave up 0 bases and J gave up 4 bases; unmatched junction bases: 11. Germline V gene sequence: CDR1 MNHNS, CDR2 SASEGT. The CDR3 runs 19 residues. CDR3 region: CASSEALLGLAGGSDTQYF. In DNA, the CDR3 is TGTGCCAGCAGTGAAGCGCTTCTAGGGCTAGCGGGAGGGTCAGATACGCAGTATTTT.

This chain links TRBV13 with TRBJ2-2; the match to TRBD1 covers 7 bases. Germline-derived CDR1 and CDR2 are PRHDT and FYEKMQ (reference sequence). The CDR3 extends over 14 amino acids. V shed 1 base, J shed 6 bases, and the junction held 2 bases outside the gene matches. The CDR3 loop reads CASSLVQGAGELFF. The CDR3 coding sequence is TGTGCCAGCAGCTTAGTTCAGGGGGCCGGGGAGCTGTTTTTT.

This clone was seen a single time. The chain couples TRBV27 to TRBJ2-1; a possible D gene is TRBD1 (6 bases). This CDR3 is built from 14 residues. Germline-derived CDR1 and CDR2 are MNHEY and SMNVEV (reference sequence). Trimming took off 8 bases at V and 7 bases at J, with 18 bases between the two ends. The CDR3, as DNA: TGTGCCAGCGACCGGTGGGCAGGGGCTAATGAGCAGTTCTTC. It translates to CASDRWAGANEQFF.

The V call is TRBV2, the J call TRBJ1-6, with no clear D. The germline V gene encodes CDR1 SNHLY and CDR2 FYNNEI. V shed 8 bases and J shed 0 bases, with 5 bases lying between them. The CDR3 consists of 13 residues. CDR3 sequence (DNA): TGTGCCAGCCGGAGCTCCTATAATTCACCCCTCCACTTT. This translates into CASRSSYNSPLHF.

V usage is TRBV6-5 and J usage is TRBJ1-3; 9 nucleotides agree with TRBD1. The CDR3 consists of 14 residues. CDR1 is MNHEY, CDR2 SVGAGI, per germline. The V gene end was trimmed by 6 bases and the J gene end by 4 bases; junction bases not matched to a gene: 4. The CDR3 DNA sequence: TGTGCCAGCAGCCAGACAGGGGGAGGAAACACCATATATTTT. It yields the protein CASSQTGGGNTIYF.